Sequencing of this TCR beta chain was carried out in a study of cytomegalovirus exposure and HLA in healthy donors. PCR used 60 Vbeta primers and 13 Jbeta primers. The data were produced by immunoSEQ multiplex PCR, yet TCRdb's version contains in-frame clones alone and is incomplete. The repertoire includes some 140,000 clones, approximately 77% of them detected once, and around 2% sits in the top ten. The CDR3 contains 12 residues. Germline values: CDR1 GTSNPN, CDR2 SVGIG (reference sequence). V was shortened by 5 bases and J by 4 bases, with 9 bases between the two germline ends. The sequence came from a young man in good health and CMV-seronegative. The chain carries TRBV30 and TRBJ1-5; D not resolved. Material for sequencing was PBMCs. CDR3 sequence reads: CAWDSSNQPQHF. The CDR3 bases are TGTGCCTGGGACTCTTCTAATCAGCCCCAGCATTTT.